This T cell receptor beta chain was found in a study of T cell responses to AZD1222 COVID-19 vaccine. TCRdb keeps only in-frame clones here, not all; method: immunoSEQ multiplex PCR. Here the sample spans approximately 130,000 clones, 90% to 95% being singletons. General study results and limits: Sampled repertoires all dated from after the peak T cell response.

Germline V CDR1 and CDR2: PRHDT, FYEKMQ (reference sequence). The V segment lost 0 bases and the J segment 10 bases; nucleotides outside the gene matches: 21. The CDR3 covers 20 residues. With respect to this clone: The antigen is not known.

This TCR was sampled from an adult in good health. The sample consisted of peripheral blood, taken on day 0 of AZD1222 vaccination. V gene TRBV13 combines with J gene TRBJ1-6, with 7 bases that match TRBD1. Here the CDR3 reads CASSLGLPFTGDHSKSPLHF. The CDR3 nucleotides read TGTGCCAGCAGCTTAGGTCTCCCTTTTACAGGGGATCACTCAAAGTCACCCCTCCACTTT.